A single sample gave rise to the 10 T cell receptor beta chains below, sequenced in a study of PD-1 blockade in mismatch repair-deficient tumors. Generated by immunoSEQ multiplex PCR, the TCRdb table keeps only in-frame clones and is missing some. Altogether some 70,000 clones are present, around four fifths being singletons, with the ten largest covering roughly 6%. Sample: peripheral blood, taken 2 weeks after starting pembrolizumab. These receptors came from an adult with mismatch repair-deficient cancer.

The rearrangement links TRBV7-2 to TRBJ1-5; a possible D gene is TRBD1 (6 bases). This CDR3 region has 16 residues. V was trimmed by 5 bases and J by 6 bases, leaving 20 bases between them. Germline CDR1 SGHTA, CDR2 FQGNSA. This chain's CDR3 is CASSPGGGGMGQPQHF. The CDR3 DNA reads as TGTGCCAGCAGCCCAGGAGGGGGAGGGATGGGTCAGCCCCAGCATTTT.

This chain links TRBV7-9 with TRBJ2-1; 7 nucleotides match TRBD2. This CDR3 contains 16 residues. With V trimmed by 1 base and J by 7 bases, 10 bases remained unmatched. The germline V gene has CDR1 SEHNR and CDR2 FQNEAQ (reference sequence). Here the CDR3 reads CASSLGSRSSGNEQFF. As DNA, the CDR3 is TGTGCCAGCAGCTTAGGATCCCGGAGTAGCGGGAATGAGCAGTTCTTC.

The J gene is TRBJ2-3, the V gene TRBV27; D possibly corresponds to TRBD1 (6 bases). Germline V lookup: CDR1 MNHEY, CDR2 SMNVEV (reference sequence). The CDR3 runs to 17 residues. The germline V and J ends were trimmed by 6 bases and 6 bases, with 25 bases remaining between them. This CDR3 is CASSLLAQGLGVDTQYF. The DNA for the CDR3 is TGTGCCAGCAGCCTCCTCGCACAGGGTCTTGGGGTTGATACGCAGTATTTT.

This chain uses TRBV11-1 with TRBJ2-1, with TRBD2 matching 16 bases. Unmatched junction bases numbered 6, after V lost 1 base and J lost 12 bases. The CDR3 has 16 amino acids. The germline V gene encodes CDR1 SGHAT and CDR2 FQDESV (reference sequence). This CDR3 is CASSLEGLAGGPVQFF. CDR3 coding DNA: TGTGCCAGCAGCTTAGAGGGACTAGCGGGAGGGCCGGTGCAGTTCTTC.

This chain links TRBV5-1 with TRBJ1-2; D may be TRBD1 (5 bases). Germline-derived CDR1 and CDR2 are SGHRS and YFSETQ. The CDR3 totals 14 residues. Between the trimmed V and J ends, which lost 0 bases and 8 bases, there was a span of 14 bases. The DNA for the CDR3 is TGCGCCAGCAGCTTGGGCACAGGATCGGACGGCTACACCTTC. This encodes CASSLGTGSDGYTF.

The rearrangement links TRBV27 to TRBJ1-2, with 9 bases fitting TRBD1. CDR3 length equals 14 residues. The germline CDR1 and CDR2 sequences are MNHEY and SMNVEV (reference sequence). With 5 bases clipped from V and 4 bases from J, the junction kept 5 bases outside the gene matches. CDR3 nucleotide sequence: TGTGCCAGCAGTCGAACAGGGGGCGGCTATGGCTACACCTTC. It translates to CASSRTGGGYGYTF.

In its sample, this clone was seen once. This chain joins TRBV6-5 and TRBJ1-2, with unresolved D. The CDR3 length is 10 residues. CDR1 and CDR2 from the germline V gene are MNHEY and SVGAGI. Trimming pared 8 bases from V and 2 bases from J, leaving 3 bases between. The CDR3 coding sequence is TGTGCCAGCGGAAACTATGGCTACACCTTC. It encodes CASGNYGYTF.

This clone was observed a single time. DNA for the CDR3: TGCGCCAGCAGCTCGCAAGGGACTAGCGGGGGCAATGAGCAGTTCTTC. Its translation: CASSSQGTSGGNEQFF. The chain has TRBV5-1 and TRBJ2-1, with TRBD2 identical over 14 bases. The CDR3 runs to 16 residues. From germline, CDR1 is SGHRS and CDR2 YFSETQ. The V and J ends lost 3 bases and 6 bases, in that order; junction bases with no gene match: 5.

The sample holds a few counts of this clone. V usage is TRBV7-9 and J usage is TRBJ1-1; D might be TRBD1 (5 bases). Germline-derived CDR1 and CDR2 are SEHNR and FQNEAQ (reference sequence). Trimming shortened V by 10 bases and J by 6 bases, and 21 bases separated the two germline ends. There are 14 residues in the CDR3. This chain's CDR3 is CATSRWEGSPEAFF. The DNA for the CDR3 is TGTGCCACCAGTCGTTGGGAGGGGAGCCCTGAAGCTTTCTTT.

V is TRBV30 and J is TRBJ1-1; D ambiguous. The CDR3 extends over 12 amino acids. The germline CDR1 and CDR2 sequences are GTSNPN and SVGIG (reference sequence). Trimming pared 3 bases from V and 1 base from J, leaving 6 bases between. CDR3 region: CAWSGENTEAFF. The CDR3 DNA reads as TGTGCCTGGAGCGGGGAGAACACTGAAGCTTTCTTT.